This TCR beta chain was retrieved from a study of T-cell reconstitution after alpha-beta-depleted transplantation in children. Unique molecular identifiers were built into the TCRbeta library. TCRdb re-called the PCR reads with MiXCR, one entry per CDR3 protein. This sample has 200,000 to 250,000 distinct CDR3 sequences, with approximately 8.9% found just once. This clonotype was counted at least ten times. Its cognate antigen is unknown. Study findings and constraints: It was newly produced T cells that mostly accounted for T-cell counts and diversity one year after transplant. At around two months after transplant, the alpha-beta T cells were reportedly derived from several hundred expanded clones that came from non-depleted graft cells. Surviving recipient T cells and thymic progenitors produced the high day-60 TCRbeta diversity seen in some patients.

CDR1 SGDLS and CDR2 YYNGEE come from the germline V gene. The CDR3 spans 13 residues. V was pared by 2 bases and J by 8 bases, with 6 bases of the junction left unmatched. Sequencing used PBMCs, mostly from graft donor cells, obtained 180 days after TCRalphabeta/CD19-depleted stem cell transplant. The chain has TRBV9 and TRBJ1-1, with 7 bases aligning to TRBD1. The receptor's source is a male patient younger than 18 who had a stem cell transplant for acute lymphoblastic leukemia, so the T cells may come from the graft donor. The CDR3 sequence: CASSVTGTEEAFF. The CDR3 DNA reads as TGTGCCAGCAGCGTCACCGGGACAGAGGAAGCTTTCTTT.